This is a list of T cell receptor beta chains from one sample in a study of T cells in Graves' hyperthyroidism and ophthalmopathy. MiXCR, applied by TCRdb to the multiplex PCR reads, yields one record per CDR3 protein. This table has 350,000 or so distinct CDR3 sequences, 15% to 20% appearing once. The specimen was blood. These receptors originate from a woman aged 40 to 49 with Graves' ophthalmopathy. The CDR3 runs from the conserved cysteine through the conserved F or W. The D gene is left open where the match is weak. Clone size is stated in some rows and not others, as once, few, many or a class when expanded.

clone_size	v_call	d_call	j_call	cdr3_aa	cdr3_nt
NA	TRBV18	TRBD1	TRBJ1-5	CASSPRQGQPSQPQHF	TGTGCCAGCTCTCCTCGACAGGGCCAACCGAGTCAGCCCCAGCATTTT
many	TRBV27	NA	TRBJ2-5	CASSEPPKETQYF	TGTGCCAGCAGTGAGCCACCGAAGGAGACCCAGTACTTC
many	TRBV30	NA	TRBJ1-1	CAWKPSIGAFF	TGTGCCTGGAAACCCTCCATCGGAGCTTTCTTT
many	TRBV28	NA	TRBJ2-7	CASSFDRGASYEQYF	TGTGCCAGCAGTTTTGATAGGGGGGCATCCTACGAGCAGTACTTC
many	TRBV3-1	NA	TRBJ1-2	CASSNTRGQGTYGYTF	TGTGCCAGCAGCAACACTAGAGGCCAGGGTACCTATGGCTACACCTTC
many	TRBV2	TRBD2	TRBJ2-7	CASRKGLAGGPGSYEQYF	TGTGCCAGCAGGAAGGGACTAGCGGGAGGGCCTGGGTCCTACGAGCAGTACTTC
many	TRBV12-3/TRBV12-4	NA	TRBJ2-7	CASSLSQLGSYEQYF	TGTGCCAGCAGTTTGAGCCAATTGGGCTCCTACGAGCAGTACTTC
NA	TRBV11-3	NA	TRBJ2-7	CASSSALVPYEQYF	TGCGCCAGCAGCTCCGCCCTAGTTCCCTACGAGCAGTACTTC
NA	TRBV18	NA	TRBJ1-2	CASSPGGKKSYGYTF	TGTGCCAGCTCCCCGGGGGGAAAAAAAAGCTATGGCTACACCTTC
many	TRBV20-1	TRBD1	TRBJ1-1	CSAGTGRAEAFF	TGCAGTGCCGGGACAGGGAGAGCTGAAGCTTTCTTT
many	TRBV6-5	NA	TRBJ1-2	CASRLPGSSGYTF	TGTGCCAGCAGGTTGCCAGGGAGCTCCGGCTACACCTTC
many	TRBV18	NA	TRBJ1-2	CASSPRQGTPLNGYTF	TGTGCCAGCTCCCCCAGGCAGGGGACGCCTCTGAATGGCTACACCTTC
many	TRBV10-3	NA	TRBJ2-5	CAISDHQGWETQYF	TGTGCCATCAGTGATCATCAGGGTTGGGAGACCCAGTACTTC
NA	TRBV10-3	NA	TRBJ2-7	CAISGVNSYEQYF	TGTGCCATCAGTGGGGTGAATTCCTACGAGCAGTACTTC
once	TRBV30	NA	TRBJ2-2	CAWSRGTGELFF	TGTGCCTGGAGTAGGGGAACCGGGGAGCTGTTTTTT
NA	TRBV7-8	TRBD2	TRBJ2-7	CASSPPSGSSHEQYF	TGTGCCAGCAGCCCACCTAGCGGGAGTAGCCACGAGCAGTACTTC